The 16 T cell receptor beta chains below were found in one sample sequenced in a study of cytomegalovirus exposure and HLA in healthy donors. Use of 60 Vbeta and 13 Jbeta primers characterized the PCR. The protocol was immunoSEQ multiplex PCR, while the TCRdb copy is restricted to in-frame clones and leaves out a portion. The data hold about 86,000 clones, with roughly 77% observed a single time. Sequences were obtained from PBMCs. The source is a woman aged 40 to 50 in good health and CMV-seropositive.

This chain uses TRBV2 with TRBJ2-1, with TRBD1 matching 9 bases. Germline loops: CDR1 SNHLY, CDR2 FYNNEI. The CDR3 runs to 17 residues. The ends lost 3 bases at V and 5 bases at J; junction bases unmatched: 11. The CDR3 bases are TGTGCCAGCAGTGACCCGGACAGGGGATTCCCAGACAATGAGCAGTTCTTC. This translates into CASSDPDRGFPDNEQFF.

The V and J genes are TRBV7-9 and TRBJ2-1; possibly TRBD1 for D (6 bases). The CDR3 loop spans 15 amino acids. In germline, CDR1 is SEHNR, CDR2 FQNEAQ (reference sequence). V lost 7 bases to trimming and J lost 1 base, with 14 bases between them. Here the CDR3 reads CASTVTGSSYNEQFF. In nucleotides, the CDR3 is TGTGCCAGCACCGTGACAGGTTCTTCCTACAATGAGCAGTTCTTC. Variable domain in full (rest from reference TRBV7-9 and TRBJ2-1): DTGVSQNPRHKITKRGQNVTFRCDPISEHNRLYWYRQTLGQGPEFLTYFQNEAQLEKSRLLSDRFSAERPKGSFSTLEIQRTEQGDSAMYLCASTVTGSSYNEQFFGPGTRLTVL.

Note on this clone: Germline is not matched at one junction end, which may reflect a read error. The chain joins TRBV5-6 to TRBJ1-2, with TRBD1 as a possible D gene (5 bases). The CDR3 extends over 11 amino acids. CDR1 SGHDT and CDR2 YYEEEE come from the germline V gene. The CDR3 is CASSATWGCTF. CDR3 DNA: TGTGCCAGCAGCGCCACATGGGGCTGCACCTTC.

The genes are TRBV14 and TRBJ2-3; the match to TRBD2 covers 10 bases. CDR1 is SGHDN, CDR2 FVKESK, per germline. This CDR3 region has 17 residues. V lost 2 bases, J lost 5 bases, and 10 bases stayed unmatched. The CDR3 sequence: CASSQPGLAGDEDTQYF. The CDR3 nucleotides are TGTGCCAGCAGCCAACCCGGTCTAGCGGGAGACGAAGATACGCAGTATTTT.

The CDR3 bases are TGCGCCAGCAGGACAGGGGGAACAAGCTCCTATAATTCACCCCTCCACTTT. It translates to CASRTGGTSSYNSPLHF. The chain couples TRBV5-1 to TRBJ1-6; 9 positions agree with TRBD1. This CDR3 is 17 amino acids long. Germline V CDR1 and CDR2: SGHRS, YFSETQ. Losses at the gene ends were 5 bases for V and 0 bases for J; bases not matched to a gene: 6.

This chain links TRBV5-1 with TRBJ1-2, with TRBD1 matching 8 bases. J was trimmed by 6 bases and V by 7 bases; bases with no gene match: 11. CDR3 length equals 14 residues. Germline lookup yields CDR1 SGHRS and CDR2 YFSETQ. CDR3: CASSERQGKDGYTF. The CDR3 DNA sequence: TGCGCCAGCTCCGAGCGACAGGGGAAGGATGGCTACACCTTC.

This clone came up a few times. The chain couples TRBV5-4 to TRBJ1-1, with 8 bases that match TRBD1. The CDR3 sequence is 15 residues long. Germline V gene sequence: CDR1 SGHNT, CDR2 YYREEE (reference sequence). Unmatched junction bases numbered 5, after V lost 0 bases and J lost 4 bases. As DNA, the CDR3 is TGTGCCAGCAGCTTGGTGGACAGGGTAACCACTGAAGCTTTCTTT. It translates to CASSLVDRVTTEAFF.

The CDR3 spells CASRLGQGAQPQHF. DNA for the CDR3: TGTGCCAGCAGATTGGGACAGGGAGCCCAGCCCCAGCATTTT. The gene calls are TRBV6-5 and TRBJ1-5; 9 bases match TRBD1. The CDR3 loop spans 14 amino acids. Per germline, CDR1 MNHEY and CDR2 SVGAGI. J gave up 7 bases and V 6 bases, and 7 bases lay outside the gene matches.

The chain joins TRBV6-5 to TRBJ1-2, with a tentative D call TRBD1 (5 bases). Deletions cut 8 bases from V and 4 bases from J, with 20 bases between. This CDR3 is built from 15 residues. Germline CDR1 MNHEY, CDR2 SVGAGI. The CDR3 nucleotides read TGTGCCAGCCTTAACCCCCGGGAGGGGATCTATGGCTACACCTTC. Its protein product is CASLNPREGIYGYTF.

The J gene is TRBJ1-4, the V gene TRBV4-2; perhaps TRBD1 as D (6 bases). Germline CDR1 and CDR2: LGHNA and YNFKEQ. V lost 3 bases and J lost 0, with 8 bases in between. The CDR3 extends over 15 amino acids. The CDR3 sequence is CASSQAGATNEKLFF. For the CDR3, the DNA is TGTGCCAGCAGCCAGGCAGGGGCAACTAATGAAAAACTGTTTTTT.

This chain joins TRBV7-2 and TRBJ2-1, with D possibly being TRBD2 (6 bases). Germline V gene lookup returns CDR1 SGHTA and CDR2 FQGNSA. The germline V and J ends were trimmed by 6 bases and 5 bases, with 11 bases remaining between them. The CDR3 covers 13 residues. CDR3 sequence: CASRKGLNNEQFF. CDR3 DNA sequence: TGTGCCAGCAGAAAGGGACTGAACAATGAGCAGTTCTTC. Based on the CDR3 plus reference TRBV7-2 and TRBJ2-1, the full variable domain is GAGVSQSPSNKVTEKGKDVELRCDPISGHTALYWYRQSLGQGLEFLIYFQGNSAPDKSGLPSDRFSAERTGGSVSTLTIQRTQQEDSAVYLCASRKGLNNEQFFGPGTRLTVL.

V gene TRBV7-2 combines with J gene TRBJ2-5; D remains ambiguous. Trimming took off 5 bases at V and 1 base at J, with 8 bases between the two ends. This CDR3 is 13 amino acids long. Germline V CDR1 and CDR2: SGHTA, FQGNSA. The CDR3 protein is CASSQSIQETQYF. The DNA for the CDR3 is TGTGCCAGCAGCCAGTCCATCCAAGAGACCCAGTACTTC.

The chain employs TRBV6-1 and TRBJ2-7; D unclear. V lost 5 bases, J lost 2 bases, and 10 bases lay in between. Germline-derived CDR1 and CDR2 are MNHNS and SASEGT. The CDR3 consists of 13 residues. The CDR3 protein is CASSTRQAYEQYF. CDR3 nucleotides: TGTGCCAGCAGTACCCGACAAGCCTACGAGCAGTACTTC.

DNA of the CDR3: TGTGCCAGCAGCCCAAGACAGGCGACAAGCTCTGGGGCCAACGTCCTGACTTTC. Its protein product is CASSPRQATSSGANVLTF. This rearrangement joins TRBV7-2 to TRBJ2-6, with D possibly matching TRBD1 (6 bases). V lost 5 bases and J lost 0, with 17 bases in between. The germline gives CDR1 SGHTA, CDR2 FQGNSA. This CDR3 comprises 18 residues.

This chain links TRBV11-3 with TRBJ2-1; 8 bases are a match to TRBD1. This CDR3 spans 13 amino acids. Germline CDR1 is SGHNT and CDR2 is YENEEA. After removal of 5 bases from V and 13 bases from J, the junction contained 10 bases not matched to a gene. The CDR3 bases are TGTGCCAGCAGCGGACAGGGCCATACGGAACAGTTCTTC. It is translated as CASSGQGHTEQFF.

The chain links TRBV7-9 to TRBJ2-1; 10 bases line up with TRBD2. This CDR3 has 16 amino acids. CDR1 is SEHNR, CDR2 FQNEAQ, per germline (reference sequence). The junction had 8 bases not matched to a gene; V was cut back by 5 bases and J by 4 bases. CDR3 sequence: CASSGTLAGDYNEQFF. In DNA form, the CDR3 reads TGTGCCAGCAGCGGCACTCTAGCGGGGGATTACAATGAGCAGTTCTTC.